The clone carrying this T cell receptor (beta chain) has a count of ten or more. TCRdb independently ran MiXCR on the RACE reads; one entry per CDR3 protein. This table has over 300,000 distinct CDR3 sequences, 4.5% to 5.5% appearing once. These data are taken from a study of human T cells and chemical hapten exposure. As for the study in general: 0.01% DPC was applied to the upper back in patch tests, which were read at 6 days.

Time point of the sample: pre-sensitization, week 0. Treatment indicated: therapeutic diphenylcyclopropenone sensitization with weekly scalp DPC. Venepuncture was done earlier than the placement of each patch test. With V trimmed by 5 bases and J by 5 bases, 10 bases remained unmatched. This CDR3 has 14 residues. Germline V CDR1 and CDR2: DFQATT, SNEGSKA (reference sequence). The clonotype comes from a woman aged 50 to 60 with alopecia areata. Some clones in this sample may be carry-over from other donors' samples. The material sequenced was whole blood, taken in connection with sensitization to the hapten diphenylcyclopropenone (DPC). The chain couples TRBV20-1 to TRBJ2-7; 9 nucleotides agree with TRBD1. The CDR3 bases are TGCAGTGCTCTGCGGACCGGACAGGGGCACGAGCAGTACTTC. Translation: CSALRTGQGHEQYF.